This T cell receptor (beta chain) stems from a study of identical twins. Study-level findings and limits: Twins' surplus sharing was weaker for beta out-of-frame sequences.

The CDR3 extends over 14 amino acids. From germline, CDR1 is PRHDT and CDR2 FYEKMQ (reference sequence). J lost 7 bases, V lost 5 bases, and 8 bases had no gene match. All donors comprised healthy Caucasians. This clonotype was found a few times. Its cognate antigen is unknown. TCRdb re-analysed the 5' RACE reads in MiXCR, keeping a single row per CDR3 protein. Here the sample spans about 280,000 distinct CDR3 sequences, about 8.1% being singletons. These data also featured in a second study, about yellow fever vaccine responses in identical twins.

The rearrangement joins TRBV13 to TRBJ1-2; TRBD1 matches 9 bases. Sequencing input: memory (CD45RO+) T cells sorted from blood. The TCR was taken from a woman aged 18-29 years in good health. As DNA, the CDR3 is TGTGCCAGCAGCCGAACGGGACAGGGCGTTGGCTACACCTTC. It specifies CASSRTGQGVGYTF.